The rows below give T cell receptor beta chains drawn from one sample of a study of cytomegalovirus exposure and HLA in healthy donors. TCRdb keeps only in-frame clones here, not all; method: immunoSEQ multiplex PCR. The table includes about 64,000 clones, over 75% detected once. What was sequenced was PBMCs. The receptors shown here come from a female donor in good health and CMV-seronegative. Both conserved end residues are part of each CDR3. D genes are given only for firm matches. A row's size may be missing; if present it is once, few, many or a size class.

NA	TRBV27	NA	TRBJ1-1	CASSSPWSGMTEAFF	TGTGCCAGCAGTTCCCCTTGGTCGGGTATGACTGAAGCTTTCTTT
TRBD2	TRBV11-2	NA	TRBJ2-7	CASSLEVPSGGHEQYF	TGTGCCAGCAGCTTAGAAGTCCCTAGCGGGGGACACGAGCAGTACTTC
NA	TRBV19	few	TRBJ1-1	CASGQPNTEAFF	TGTGCCAGCGGACAGCCGAACACTGAAGCTTTCTTT
TRBD1	TRBV4-1	NA	TRBJ2-1	CASSQRKPGQVPFSTYNEQFF	TGCGCCAGCAGCCAGAGAAAGCCGGGACAGGTCCCCTTTTCGACCTACAATGAGCAGTTCTTC
NA	TRBV6-5	NA	TRBJ2-5	CASSYSIQKRSETQYF	TGTGCCAGCAGTTACTCGATCCAAAAGAGATCAGAGACCCAGTACTTC
NA	TRBV4-3	NA	TRBJ1-2	CASSQGRAGYGYTF	TGCGCCAGCAGCCAAGGCAGGGCCGGGTATGGCTACACCTTC
TRBD2	TRBV9	NA	TRBJ2-1	CASSPGLGARNEQFF	TGTGCCAGCAGCCCGGGACTAGGAGCGCGCAATGAGCAGTTCTTC
TRBD1	TRBV11-2	NA	TRBJ2-7	CASSLGVQGGYEQYF	TGTGCCAGCAGCTTAGGGGTACAGGGGGGCTACGAGCAGTACTTC
TRBD1	TRBV9	NA	TRBJ2-6	CASSPSLGQAISGANVLTF	TGTGCCAGCAGCCCCTCCTTAGGACAGGCGATCTCTGGGGCCAACGTCCTGACTTTC
TRBD1	TRBV11-1	NA	TRBJ2-7	CASSLWDRGGHEQYF	TGTGCCAGCAGCTTATGGGACAGGGGCGGCCACGAGCAGTACTTC
NA	TRBV27	NA	TRBJ1-2	CASSPPGSIYGYTF	TGTGCCAGCAGTCCGCCAGGATCTATCTATGGCTACACCTTC
NA	TRBV10-3	NA	TRBJ1-4	CAISESGEGGEKLFF	TGTGCCATCAGCGAGTCTGGAGAGGGTGGGGAAAAACTGTTTTTT
NA	TRBV6-5	few	TRBJ1-1	CASSYSMRGEAFF	TGTGCCAGCAGTTACTCGATGAGGGGGGAAGCTTTCTTT
NA	TRBV7-2	NA	TRBJ1-5	CASSLVRQPNQPQHF	TGTGCCAGCAGCTTAGTCCGACAGCCTAATCAGCCCCAGCATTTT
NA	TRBV9	once	TRBJ2-1	CASSVGQGSYNEQFF	TGTGCCAGCAGCGTAGGGCAGGGCTCCTACAATGAGCAGTTCTTC
TRBD2	TRBV11-2	once	TRBJ2-7	CASSLTSGSYEQYF	TGTGCCAGCAGCTTGACTAGCGGGAGTTACGAGCAGTACTTC
NA	TRBV7-3	NA	TRBJ2-7	CASSPGPGYEQYF	TGTGCCAGCAGCCCAGGACCGGGGTACGAGCAGTACTTC
TRBD1	TRBV5-1	few	TRBJ1-2	CASSPTGPDGYTF	TGCGCCAGCAGCCCGACAGGGCCCGACGGCTACACCTTC
TRBD1	TRBV11-2	NA	TRBJ1-1	CASSFGRGFMNTEAFF	TGTGCCAGCAGCTTTGGCAGGGGGTTCATGAACACTGAAGCTTTCTTT
TRBD2	TRBV30	NA	TRBJ2-3	CAWSAGTSGADTQYF	TGTGCCTGGAGTGCCGGGACTAGCGGGGCAGATACGCAGTATTTT
TRBD1	TRBV15	NA	TRBJ1-5	CATSGEGTGEQPQHF	TGTGCCACCAGCGGCGAAGGGACAGGGGAACAGCCCCAGCATTTT
TRBD2	TRBV18	NA	TRBJ2-1	CASSPAKGLAGYNEQFF	TGTGCCAGCTCACCTGCTAAGGGACTAGCGGGATACAATGAGCAGTTCTTC
NA	TRBV9	NA	TRBJ1-3	CASSVVSGVFSGNTIYF	TGTGCCAGCAGCGTAGTTTCAGGGGTATTCTCTGGAAACACCATATATTTT
TRBD2	TRBV7-3	few	TRBJ2-1	CASSLYSGTYNEQFF	TGTGCCAGCAGCTTATATAGCGGGACTTACAATGAGCAGTTCTTC
TRBD2	TRBV11-2	NA	TRBJ2-1	CASSLEWAVLAGGNVDEQFF	TGTGCCAGCAGCTTAGAATGGGCCGTGCTAGCGGGAGGGAATGTGGATGAGCAGTTCTTC
NA	TRBV9	NA	TRBJ2-1	CASSPPPGFNEQFF	TGTGCCAGCAGCCCACCACCGGGTTTCAATGAGCAGTTCTTC
NA	TRBV7-6	NA	TRBJ2-2	CASSLGRGGTPNTGELFF	TGTGCCAGCAGCTTGGGGAGGGGGGGGACCCCGAACACCGGGGAGCTGTTTTTT
NA	TRBV11-2	NA	TRBJ2-3	CASSPRDGTDTQYF	TGTGCCAGCAGCCCCAGGGATGGCACAGATACGCAGTATTTT
NA	TRBV27	NA	TRBJ1-6	CASSLWASYSPLHF	TGTGCCAGCAGTTTATGGGCGAGTTATTCACCCCTCCACTTT
TRBD1	TRBV29-1	NA	TRBJ2-2	CSVEDGTGVTGELFF	TGCAGCGTTGAGGACGGGACAGGGGTCACCGGGGAGCTGTTTTTT
TRBD2	TRBV2	NA	TRBJ2-5	CASGLAGTGETQYF	TGTGCCAGCGGGCTAGCGGGGACCGGAGAGACCCAGTACTTC
NA	TRBV29-1	NA	TRBJ2-5	CSVAEAEQETQYF	TGCAGCGTTGCCGAGGCGGAGCAAGAGACCCAGTACTTC
TRBD2	TRBV5-1	NA	TRBJ2-7	CASSLEATSGKYEQYF	TGCGCCAGCAGCTTGGAGGCGACTAGCGGGAAGTACGAGCAGTACTTC
NA	TRBV7-8	NA	TRBJ1-2	CASSLERGKSPNYGYTF	TGTGCCAGCAGCTTAGAACGGGGGAAGTCCCCTAACTATGGCTACACCTTC
NA	TRBV7-8	NA	TRBJ1-6	CASSLDRLPGSTLHF	TGTGCCAGCAGCTTAGACCGGCTGCCGGGTTCAACCCTCCACTTT
NA	TRBV6-5	NA	TRBJ2-3	CASSSPQRGNTDTQYF	TGTGCCAGCAGTTCTCCCCAAAGGGGAAACACAGATACGCAGTATTTT
NA	TRBV19	NA	TRBJ2-7	CASSIVQGSSYEQYF	TGTGCCAGTAGTATCGTGCAGGGATCCTCCTACGAGCAGTACTTC
NA	TRBV6-4	NA	TRBJ2-2	CASSDSWLLGELFF	TGTGCCAGCAGTGACTCGTGGCTCTTGGGGGAGCTGTTTTTT
TRBD2	TRBV4-1	NA	TRBJ2-2	CASSQVGSGGDLNTGELFF	TGCGCCAGCAGCCAAGTGGGTAGCGGGGGGGATTTAAACACCGGGGAGCTGTTTTTT
NA	TRBV19	NA	TRBJ1-3	CASSSPGGSRGTIYF	TGTGCCAGTAGCTCCCCGGGGGGGAGTCGTGGCACCATATATTTT
NA	TRBV9	NA	TRBJ2-3	CASSVGQGSDTQYF	TGTGCCAGCAGCGTAGGCCAGGGCTCAGATACGCAGTATTTT
TRBD1	TRBV18	once	TRBJ1-4	CASSPPGDRNEKLFF	TGTGCCAGCTCACCACCGGGGGACAGGAATGAAAAACTGTTTTTT
TRBD1	TRBV9	NA	TRBJ2-7	CASSVNPTGGPLEQYF	TGTGCCAGCAGCGTAAACCCTACAGGGGGCCCCCTCGAGCAGTACTTC
TRBD1	TRBV30	NA	TRBJ2-7	CAWRGTGVEQYF	TGTGCCTGGCGGGGGACAGGGGTCGAGCAGTACTTC
NA	TRBV19	NA	TRBJ2-7	CASSGDGQSTYEQYF	TGTGCCAGTAGTGGGGACGGACAGTCCACCTACGAGCAGTACTTC
TRBD2	TRBV5-1	NA	TRBJ2-3	CASSVTSVSDTQYF	TGCGCCAGCAGCGTCACTAGCGTTTCAGATACGCAGTATTTT